One sample yielded the 12 T cell receptor beta chains listed below, sequenced in a study of blood T cell repertoires in COVID-19. Produced via immunoSEQ multiplex PCR; TCRdb's table is partial and in-frame only. The sample has about 46,000 clones; around 83% are singletons. Source material: PBMCs or T cells enriched from blood (not recorded which). These receptors were collected from a woman between 45 and 65 years old who had recovered from COVID-19.

This clone came up once. This CDR3 reads CSVGDRTYEQYF. The CDR3 DNA is TGCAGCGTGGGGGACAGGACCTACGAGCAGTACTTC. The chain combines TRBV29-1 with TRBJ2-7; 8 bases align to TRBD1. Germline loops: CDR1 SQVTM, CDR2 ANQGSEA. The CDR3 is made up of 12 amino acids. Losses at the gene ends were 6 bases for V and 2 bases for J; bases not matched to a gene: 3.

Details on this clone: The same CDR3 also results from other DNA sequences found in this sample. The chain couples TRBV5-1 to TRBJ1-3, with a tentative D call TRBD1 (5 bases). Trimming left V 1 base short and J 0 bases short, with 8 bases between. Germline CDR1 is SGHRS and CDR2 is YFSETQ. The CDR3 spans 15 residues. DNA for the CDR3: TGCGCCAGCAGCTTGCAGGGTCACTCTGGAAACACCATATATTTT. This translates into CASSLQGHSGNTIYF.

The genes are TRBV4-2 and TRBJ1-1, with unresolved D. The CDR3 is 17 amino acids. Trimming left V 1 base short and J 4 bases short, with 19 bases between. Germline CDR1 is LGHNA and CDR2 is YNFKEQ. CDR3 in amino acids: CASSQGIGRVEGTEAFF. CDR3 bases: TGTGCCAGCAGCCAAGGAATCGGACGGGTGGAGGGCACTGAAGCTTTCTTT.

This clone was picked up one time. The chain joins TRBV4-2 to TRBJ2-7; 8 bases line up with TRBD1. The CDR3 length is 16 residues. V dropped 1 base and J dropped 2; count of bases not matched to a gene: 7. Germline V gene data show CDR1 as LGHNA and CDR2 as YNFKEQ. CDR3 nucleotides: TGTGCCAGCAGCCAAGGGTGGACAGGGAGCCCCTACGAGCAGTACTTC. Translated, it gives CASSQGWTGSPYEQYF.

The CDR3 reads CASSSTGQVGTYEQYF. CDR3 DNA: TGCGCCAGCAGCTCGACTGGACAGGTAGGAACCTACGAGCAGTACTTC. The gene calls are TRBV5-1 and TRBJ2-7; 7 bases agree with TRBD1. The CDR3 totals 16 residues. The germline CDR1 and CDR2 sequences are SGHRS and YFSETQ. The ends lost 3 bases at V and 2 bases at J; junction bases unmatched: 11.

This sequence joins TRBV7-2 and TRBJ2-3; 10 positions agree with TRBD2. The CDR3 is 16 residues long. The J segment lost 6 bases and the V segment lost 5 bases, leaving 11 bases of the junction unmatched. Germline V gene data show CDR1 as SGHTA and CDR2 as FQGNSA. The CDR3 coding sequence is TGTGCCAGCAGCCCTGCGTTGCTAGCGGGAGTGGATACGCAGTATTTT. Its protein is CASSPALLAGVDTQYF.

This clone has just one count. This chain links TRBV19 with TRBJ1-1; the match to TRBD1 covers 7 bases. With V trimmed by 3 bases and J by 5 bases, 9 bases remained unmatched. The CDR3 runs to 15 residues. In germline, CDR1 is LNHDA, CDR2 SQIVND (reference sequence). CDR3 coding DNA: TGTGCCAGTAGTATCGGTGGCAGGGGGAGGACTGAAGCTTTCTTT. Protein: CASSIGGRGRTEAFF.

The chain joins TRBV7-2 to TRBJ2-3; D possibly corresponds to TRBD2 (5 bases). The CDR3 is 13 amino acids. Germline V gene data show CDR1 as SGHTA and CDR2 as FQGNSA. Deletions cut 4 bases from V and 1 base from J, with 6 bases between. CDR3 DNA: TGTGCCAGCAGCTCCGGGGGCACAGATACGCAGTATTTT. Protein: CASSSGGTDTQYF.

The chain recombines TRBV7-6 with TRBJ1-1, with 8 bases matching TRBD1. V gave up 5 bases and J gave up 5 bases; unmatched junction bases: 7. Germline CDR1 and CDR2: SGHVS and FNYEAQ. The CDR3 contains 14 residues. The CDR3 DNA reads TGTGCCAGCAGCAAAAACAGGGGGGGGACTGAAGCTTTCTTT. It codes for CASSKNRGGTEAFF.

The chain links TRBV5-4 to TRBJ2-3, with 14 bases matching TRBD2. Germline V gene data show CDR1 as SGHNT and CDR2 as YYREEE (reference sequence). The CDR3 totals 15 residues. J gave up 13 bases and V 4 bases, and 11 bases lay outside the gene matches. The CDR3 region is CASSPGTSGGPGKYF. Here the CDR3 DNA reads TGTGCCAGCAGCCCCGGGACTAGCGGGGGCCCGGGGAAGTATTTT.

V is TRBV4-2 and J is TRBJ1-6, with TRBD1 matching 7 bases. J gave up 10 bases and V 2 bases, and 5 bases lay outside the gene matches. CDR1 and CDR2 from the germline V gene are LGHNA and YNFKEQ. This CDR3 is built from 14 residues. The CDR3 bases are TGTGCCAGCAGCCAACCAACAGGGGACTCACCCCTCCACTTT. This sequence encodes CASSQPTGDSPLHF.

As DNA, the CDR3 is TGCAGCGTCCGTCAACAGGGGTCCACTGAAGCTTTCTTT. Its protein is CSVRQQGSTEAFF. J is TRBJ1-1 and V is TRBV29-1; 7 positions agree with TRBD1. The V segment lost 6 bases and the J segment 4 bases; nucleotides outside the gene matches: 8. The CDR3 is 13 residues long. Germline loops: CDR1 SQVTM, CDR2 ANQGSEA.